One sample yielded the 29 T cell receptor beta chains listed below, sequenced in a study of shared clonotypes between healthy human individuals. Terminally differentiated effector memory CD45RA+ cells were excluded from the naive CD8 cells, which were CD45RO-negative and positively selected for CCR7. Here immunoSEQ multiplex PCR was the method, and the copy in TCRdb shows in-frame clones only, minus some. The sample consists of about 800,000 clones, approximately 96% of them appearing once. Sequenced input: naive CD8+ T cells sorted from blood. The receptors were sampled from a man in his thirties or forties in good health.

This clone has just one count. V and J are TRBV19 and TRBJ2-7; no clear D gene. V was clipped by 4 bases and J by 2 bases, with 12 bases between them. In germline, CDR1 is LNHDA, CDR2 SQIVND (reference sequence). The CDR3 runs 14 residues. As DNA, the CDR3 is TGTGCCAGTAGTAAAGTCGCAACTACCTACGAGCAGTACTTC. This encodes CASSKVATTYEQYF.

This clone was detected once. The sample carries other DNA sequences with the same CDR3. This sequence joins TRBV18 and TRBJ2-1; the D is unclear. CDR3 length equals 12 residues. V lost 3 bases, J lost 5 bases, and 5 bases lay in between. Looked up from germline, CDR1 is KGHSH and CDR2 is LQKENI. CDR3 sequence: CASSPSDNEQFF. CDR3 in DNA: TGTGCCAGCTCACCGTCTGACAATGAGCAGTTCTTC. The whole variable domain, remainder taken from reference TRBV18 and TRBJ2-1, is NAGVMQNPRHLVRRRGQEARLRCSPMKGHSHVYWYRQLPEEGLKFMVYLQKENIIDESGMPKERFSAEFPKEGPSILRIQQVVRGDSAAYFCASSPSDNEQFFGPGTRLTVL.

This clone was recorded only once. The sample has other DNA sequences that encode this CDR3 too. This sequence joins TRBV30 and TRBJ1-5; a possible D gene is TRBD1 (5 bases). CDR1 is GTSNPN and CDR2 is SVGIG in the germline V gene (reference sequence). Between the trimmed V and J ends, which lost 1 base and 6 bases, there was a span of 13 bases. This CDR3 is built from 14 residues. The DNA for the CDR3 is TGTGCCTGGAGTGATGGGCAGGGAGGTCAGCCCCAGCATTTT. It translates to CAWSDGQGGQPQHF.

This chain connects TRBV10-3 to TRBJ2-1; 9 bases are a match to TRBD2. The CDR3 runs to 17 residues. Trimming took 11 bases from V and 9 from J; bases not matched to a gene: 23. From germline, CDR1 is ENHRY and CDR2 SYGVKD. The CDR3 bases are TGTGCCTCCAATGGGGATTTGCGGGAGGGCCCTTCTAGTGAGCAGTTCTTC. It translates to CASNGDLREGPSSEQFF.

Worth noting for this clone: Within the sample, other DNA sequences also encode this same CDR3. The chain has TRBV25-1 and TRBJ2-1; D is unresolved. The ends were cut back, 3 bases at V and 6 bases at J, with 3 bases in the middle. Germline V gene data show CDR1 as MGHDK and CDR2 as SYGVNS. The CDR3 sequence is 11 residues long. CDR3 sequence reads: CASSDFNEQFF. As DNA, the CDR3 is TGTGCCAGCAGTGATTTCAATGAGCAGTTCTTC.

The rearrangement uses TRBV10-1 and TRBJ1-1; 9 bases match TRBD1. J gave up 8 bases and V 4 bases, and 5 bases lay outside the gene matches. The CDR3 runs to 13 residues. Germline CDR1 WNHNN, CDR2 SYGVQD (reference sequence). CDR3 protein: CASSGGTGIEAFF. The CDR3 DNA reads TGCGCCAGCAGTGGAGGGACAGGGATAGAAGCTTTCTTT.

The rearrangement uses TRBV5-1 and TRBJ2-7, with D possibly matching TRBD1 (9 bases). CDR1 is SGHRS and CDR2 is YFSETQ in the germline V gene. The length of the CDR3 is 17 residues. V was shortened by 4 bases and J by 1 base, with 21 bases between the two germline ends. The CDR3 is CASSAAGGQGRSYEQYF. CDR3 sequence (DNA): TGCGCCAGCAGCGCGGCGGGGGGACAGGGTAGATCCTACGAGCAGTACTTC.

The chain employs TRBV6-4 and TRBJ2-5, with TRBD2 matching over 11 bases. The J call may be in error: the DNA end matches TRBJ2-7 better. CDR3 size: 16 residues. The germline CDR1 and CDR2 sequences are MRHNA and SNTAGT. For the CDR3, the DNA is TGTGCCAGCAGGGGACTAGCGGCCTTTAGTGATGGCGAGCAGTACTTC. Its protein is CASRGLAAFSDGEQYF.

The rearrangement uses TRBV29-1 and TRBJ2-7; no clear D. Per germline, CDR1 SQVTM and CDR2 ANQGSEA. This CDR3 comprises 14 residues. The V gene lost 6 bases and the J gene lost 0 bases, with 15 bases spanning the gap. The DNA of the CDR3 is TGCAGCGTCGAATGGACGGAGAGCTCCTACGAGCAGTACTTC. This encodes CSVEWTESSYEQYF.

V and J are TRBV5-6 and TRBJ2-3, with D unresolved. Trimming cost V 1 base and J 0 bases, with 6 bases left between them. Per germline, CDR1 SGHDT and CDR2 YYEEEE. The CDR3 contains 14 residues. The CDR3 nucleotides read TGTGCCAGCAGCTTGTTGGGGAGCACAGATACGCAGTATTTT. This encodes CASSLLGSTDTQYF.

The genes are TRBV27 and TRBJ2-7, with TRBD1 identical over 12 bases. Looked up from germline, CDR1 is MNHEY and CDR2 is SMNVEV (reference sequence). The CDR3 has 15 residues. J gave up 4 bases and V 2 bases, and 3 bases lay outside the gene matches. In DNA form, the CDR3 reads TGTGCCAGCAGTTTACGGGACAGGGGGCCTTACGAGCAGTACTTC. Its protein product is CASSLRDRGPYEQYF.

CDR3 sequence: CASSKPGLAGHYEQYF. The DNA of the CDR3 is TGTGCCAGCAGCAAACCGGGACTAGCGGGGCACTACGAGCAGTACTTC. V usage is TRBV7-9 and J usage is TRBJ2-7, with 13 bases aligning to TRBD2. CDR1 and CDR2 from the germline V gene are SEHNR and FQNEAQ (reference sequence). J was trimmed by 3 bases and V by 5 bases; bases with no gene match: 7. This CDR3 is 16 amino acids long.

The rearrangement uses TRBV4-1 and TRBJ2-3, with D hard to call. Germline CDR1 and CDR2: MGHRA and YSYEKL. The CDR3 loop spans 15 amino acids. Deletions cut 1 base from V and 0 bases from J, with 8 bases between. Here the CDR3 DNA reads TGCGCCAGCAGCCAAGCGGCAGATAGCACAGATACGCAGTATTTT. This encodes CASSQAADSTDTQYF.

This chain connects TRBV28 to TRBJ2-7, with D unresolved. This CDR3 has 17 residues. Trimming cost V 4 bases and J 6 bases, with 25 bases left between them. Germline-derived CDR1 and CDR2 are MDHEN and SYDVKM. DNA for the CDR3: TGTGCCAGCAGTTCTAAAGTCCGGAGACCAACCTCGTTCGAGCAGTACTTC. Translation: CASSSKVRRPTSFEQYF. Full variable domain (outside the CDR3, taken from reference TRBV28 and TRBJ2-7): DVKVTQSSRYLVKRTGEKVFLECVQDMDHENMFWYRQDPGLGLRLIYFSYDVKMKEKGDIPEGYSVSREKKERFSLILESASTNQTSMYLCASSSKVRRPTSFEQYFGPGTRLTVT.

This clone was seen a single time. V is TRBV7-9 and J is TRBJ2-7, with TRBD1 identical over 10 bases. The CDR3 sequence is 15 residues long. Germline CDR1 reads SEHNR; CDR2 reads FQNEAQ (reference sequence). V trimming: 4 bases; J trimming: 5 bases; junction bases outside the gene matches: 8. Written as DNA, the CDR3 is TGTGCCAGCAGCTCCGCCGGGACAGGGGTACACGAGCAGTACTTC. It codes for CASSSAGTGVHEQYF.

As for this clone: Distinct nucleotide sequences in the sample also encode this CDR3. The gene calls are TRBV27 and TRBJ2-7; D gene ambiguous. The CDR3 is made up of 13 amino acids. Germline-derived CDR1 and CDR2 are MNHEY and SMNVEV (reference sequence). V lost 4 bases to trimming and J lost 0 bases, with 7 bases between them. CDR3 nucleotides: TGTGCCAGCAGTTACCGGGCCTCCTACGAGCAGTACTTC. Translated: CASSYRASYEQYF.

As regards this clone: The identical CDR3 is also encoded by other nucleotide sequences in the sample. The chain carries TRBV27 and TRBJ2-3, with D unresolved. V was pared by 5 bases and J by 2 bases, with 11 bases between. Per germline, CDR1 MNHEY and CDR2 SMNVEV (reference sequence). The CDR3 length is 14 residues. CDR3 sequence (DNA): TGTGCCAGCAGTCTTCTGGACCCCACAGATACGCAGTATTTT. Its protein is CASSLLDPTDTQYF.

This chain uses TRBV7-8 with TRBJ1-1; 10 bases are shared with TRBD1. Germline V gene sequence: CDR1 SGHVS, CDR2 FQNEAQ. The CDR3 is 16 amino acids. The ends lost 3 bases at V and 4 bases at J; junction bases unmatched: 8. The CDR3: CASSLATGGLGTEAFF. DNA of the CDR3: TGTGCCAGCAGCTTGGCGACAGGGGGCCTCGGCACTGAAGCTTTCTTT.

Comments on this clone: Other DNA sequences in the same sample also yield this CDR3. V and J are TRBV15 and TRBJ2-7; D is unclear. V lost 4 bases, J lost 4 bases, and 5 bases lay in between. The CDR3 contains 11 residues. Per germline, CDR1 LNHNV and CDR2 YYDKDF (reference sequence). The CDR3 DNA reads as TGTGCCACCAGCAAGGGTTACGAGCAGTACTTC. It translates to CATSKGYEQYF.

The rearrangement joins TRBV2 to TRBJ2-3; D remains ambiguous. The germline CDR1 and CDR2 sequences are SNHLY and FYNNEI. V was cut by 1 base and J by 3 bases, with 11 bases left in between. The CDR3 extends over 15 amino acids. This CDR3 reads CASSEGQSGTDTQYF. DNA for the CDR3: TGTGCCAGCAGTGAAGGGCAATCCGGGACAGATACGCAGTATTTT.

The chain recombines TRBV7-9 with TRBJ2-1; the D is unclear. Trimming shortened V by 1 base and J by 5 bases, and 9 bases separated the two germline ends. The CDR3 consists of 14 residues. Germline lookup yields CDR1 SEHNR and CDR2 FQNEAQ (reference sequence). The DNA for the CDR3 is TGTGCCAGCAGCTTAGTTCCGGGTGACAATGAGCAGTTCTTC. Residues: CASSLVPGDNEQFF.

V usage is TRBV5-4 and J usage is TRBJ2-3; possible D gene TRBD2, 5 bases. Germline CDR1 is SGHNT and CDR2 is YYREEE (reference sequence). The CDR3 has 16 residues. V was cut by 0 bases and J by 0 bases, with 11 bases left in between. The CDR3 bases are TGTGCCAGCAGCTTGGGTAGCAGGACTAGCACAGATACGCAGTATTTT. This gives the protein CASSLGSRTSTDTQYF. Variable domain in full (rest from reference TRBV5-4 and TRBJ2-3): ETGVTQSPTHLIKTRGQQVTLRCSSQSGHNTVSWYQQALGQGPQFIFQYYREEENGRGNFPPRFSGLQFPNYSSELNVNALELDDSALYLCASSLGSRTSTDTQYFGPGTRLTVL.

V gene TRBV4-2 combines with J gene TRBJ2-7, with TRBD2 as a possible D gene (5 bases). Deletions cut 0 bases from V and 4 bases from J, with 13 bases between. The CDR3 covers 15 residues. The germline CDR1 and CDR2 sequences are LGHNA and YNFKEQ. CDR3 protein: CASSQERASRYEQYF. The CDR3 DNA reads as TGTGCCAGCAGCCAAGAGAGGGCGAGTCGATACGAGCAGTACTTC.

V is TRBV27 and J is TRBJ1-5; possible D gene TRBD1, 5 bases. CDR3 length: 14 residues. Germline lookup yields CDR1 MNHEY and CDR2 SMNVEV (reference sequence). V lost 5 bases and J lost 4, with 12 bases in between. CDR3 loop: CASSAQGLNQPQHF. The CDR3 DNA reads TGTGCCAGCAGTGCTCAGGGTCTTAATCAGCCCCAGCATTTT.

The chain couples TRBV27 to TRBJ1-2, with 7 bases aligning to TRBD1. The CDR3 totals 15 residues. The junction had 10 bases not matched to a gene; V was cut back by 4 bases and J by 5 bases. CDR1 MNHEY and CDR2 SMNVEV come from the germline V gene (reference sequence). The CDR3 loop is CASSSRTGAIYGYTF. In DNA, the CDR3 is TGTGCCAGCAGTTCACGAACAGGGGCGATTTATGGCTACACCTTC.

The V call is TRBV5-8, the J call TRBJ2-7, with D possibly TRBD1 on 5 matching bases. V was clipped by 4 bases and J by 2 bases, with 10 bases between them. Germline lookup yields CDR1 SGHTS and CDR2 YDEGEE. This CDR3 has 13 residues. The CDR3 DNA is TGTGCCAGCAGCCCTGACAGACCCTACGAGCAGTACTTC. Translation: CASSPDRPYEQYF.

The chain joins TRBV7-9 to TRBJ2-6; 7 bases align to TRBD1. The CDR3 is 15 residues long. Trimming cost V 5 bases and J 3 bases; bases outside gene matches: 4. Germline assignment: CDR1 SEHNR and CDR2 FQNEAQ (reference sequence). CDR3 coding DNA: TGTGCCAGCAGCGCCCGGACAGGTGGGGCCAACGTCCTGACTTTC. The encoded protein is CASSARTGGANVLTF.

This clone has only a few counts. This sample also contains other DNA sequences that code for the same CDR3. The V and J genes are TRBV27 and TRBJ2-3; unclear D gene. The CDR3 spans 12 residues. V was pared by 5 bases and J by 1 base, with 4 bases between. From germline, CDR1 is MNHEY and CDR2 SMNVEV (reference sequence). This CDR3 is CASSRRTDTQYF. The CDR3 DNA is TGTGCCAGCAGTCGTCGCACAGATACGCAGTATTTT.

This sequence joins TRBV7-9 and TRBJ2-3; no firm D call. V lost 4 bases to trimming and J lost 0 bases, with 14 bases between them. Germline CDR1 and CDR2: SEHNR and FQNEAQ (reference sequence). This CDR3 has 16 amino acids. The CDR3 DNA sequence: TGTGCCAGCAGCTCTGTTGCGGCGGCTAGCACAGATACGCAGTATTTT. Residues: CASSSVAAASTDTQYF.